These 24 T cell receptor beta chains came from one sample sequenced in a study of graft-versus-host responses after intestinal transplantation. Antigens of these TCRs are unknown. Method: immunoSEQ multiplex PCR; TCRdb's copy keeps in-frame clones and lacks some. The table has roughly 36,000 clones, more than 90% seen once. The sample was unstimulated CD8+ T cells sorted from spleen or lymph node cells, taken before transplant. Receptors originate from a human donor who was the organ donor for an intestinal transplant.

The chain has TRBV6-5 and TRBJ1-1, with D possibly matching TRBD1 (6 bases). The germline gives CDR1 MNHEY, CDR2 SVGAGI. Trimming removed 0 bases from V and 5 bases from J, with 13 bases in between. The CDR3 totals 15 residues. CDR3 residues: CASSYSFGGRTEAFF. The DNA of the CDR3 is TGTGCCAGCAGTTACTCGTTTGGGGGGCGGACTGAAGCTTTCTTT.

The chain employs TRBV4-3 and TRBJ1-4; D uncertain. The ends were cut back, 0 bases at V and 4 bases at J, with 12 bases in the middle. This CDR3 has 16 residues. Germline CDR1 and CDR2: LGHNA and YSLEER. CDR3 amino acids: CASSQDWQVGNEKLFF. The CDR3 DNA reads as TGCGCCAGCAGCCAAGATTGGCAGGTCGGTAATGAAAAACTGTTTTTT.

The chain carries TRBV27 and TRBJ2-5; 15 bases are a match to TRBD2. Trimming cost V 8 bases and J 1 base; bases outside gene matches: 5. Germline V gene sequence: CDR1 MNHEY, CDR2 SMNVEV (reference sequence). The CDR3 has 16 residues. This chain's CDR3 is CASGWGLAGGQETQYF. The CDR3 region has the DNA TGTGCCAGCGGGTGGGGACTAGCGGGGGGCCAAGAGACCCAGTACTTC.

This sequence joins TRBV19 and TRBJ2-3, with a possible D match to TRBD2 (8 bases). The CDR3 is 15 residues long. Germline V lookup: CDR1 LNHDA, CDR2 SQIVND (reference sequence). V lost 4 bases to trimming and J lost 6 bases, with 17 bases between them. The CDR3 is CASSRAGDSLDTQYF. The CDR3 DNA is TGTGCCAGTAGTAGAGCGGGGGACAGTTTGGATACGCAGTATTTT. The complete variable domain, with remaining parts taken from reference TRBV19 and TRBJ2-3, reads DGGITQSPKYLFRKEGQNVTLSCEQNLNHDAMYWYRQDPGQGLRLIYYSQIVNDFQKGDIAEGYSVSREKKESFPLTVTSAQKNPTAFYLCASSRAGDSLDTQYFGPGTRLTVL.

The chain combines TRBV5-1 with TRBJ2-2, with D unresolved. V was cut by 0 bases and J by 3 bases, with 9 bases left in between. CDR1 and CDR2 from the germline V gene are SGHRS and YFSETQ. This CDR3 has 15 residues. CDR3 in amino acids: CASSLVAADTGELFF. DNA for the CDR3: TGCGCCAGCAGCTTGGTGGCGGCAGACACCGGGGAGCTGTTTTTT.

The V call is TRBV10-3, the J call TRBJ2-5; D ambiguous. Germline V lookup: CDR1 ENHRY, CDR2 SYGVKD. The V and J ends lost 0 bases and 1 base respectively, with 9 bases between them. The CDR3 spans 15 residues. CDR3 in amino acids: CAISESKAVQETQYF. CDR3 nucleotide sequence: TGTGCCATCAGTGAGTCTAAGGCGGTCCAAGAGACCCAGTACTTC.

The chain combines TRBV19 with TRBJ2-3, with 10 nucleotides matching TRBD2. CDR1 and CDR2 from the germline V gene are LNHDA and SQIVND (reference sequence). CDR3 length: 15 residues. The V segment lost 4 bases and the J segment 5 bases; nucleotides outside the gene matches: 6. The CDR3 protein is CASSNSGGPVDTQYF. CDR3 nucleotides: TGTGCCAGTAGTAATAGCGGGGGGCCGGTAGATACGCAGTATTTT.

The rearrangement uses TRBV6-5 and TRBJ1-1; no reliable D call. V was shortened by 8 bases and J by 1 base, with 5 bases between the two germline ends. The CDR3 is 11 residues long. The germline CDR1 and CDR2 sequences are MNHEY and SVGAGI. CDR3 protein: CASGQNTEAFF. CDR3 bases: TGTGCCAGCGGTCAGAACACTGAAGCTTTCTTT.

The V call is TRBV11-3, the J call TRBJ1-4, with D tentatively TRBD1 (6 bases). The V and J ends lost 4 bases and 0 bases respectively, with 12 bases between them. Germline CDR1 and CDR2: SGHNT and YENEEA. The CDR3 has 16 amino acids. The CDR3 DNA reads TGTGCCAGCAGCTCGGAAGGGGGGTCAACTAATGAAAAACTGTTTTTT. This translates into CASSSEGGSTNEKLFF.

This clone has a single count. V is TRBV7-2 and J is TRBJ1-5; no firm D call. V was trimmed by 1 base and J by 0 bases, leaving 7 bases between them. The CDR3 loop spans 15 amino acids. The V gene's germline CDR1 is SGHTA and CDR2 FQGNSA. CDR3 loop: CASSLGQDSNQPQHF. DNA of the CDR3: TGTGCCAGCAGCTTAGGGCAGGATAGCAATCAGCCCCAGCATTTT.

The chain links TRBV11-3 to TRBJ2-5; TRBD2 agrees at 13 bases. Trimming at V came to 5 bases and at J to 3 bases, leaving 9 bases not matched to a gene. Germline-derived CDR1 and CDR2 are SGHNT and YENEEA. The CDR3 is 17 residues long. The CDR3 region is CASSLRTSGGWEETQYF. CDR3 DNA: TGTGCCAGCAGCCTCCGGACTAGCGGGGGTTGGGAAGAGACCCAGTACTTC. The full variable domain, in which reference TRBV11-3 and TRBJ2-5 provide the parts outside the CDR3, is EAGVVQSPRYKIIEKKQPVAFWCNPISGHNTLYWYLQNLGQGPELLIRYENEEAVDDSQLPKDRFSAERLKGVDSTLKIQPAELGDSAVYLCASSLRTSGGWEETQYFGPGTRLLVL.

The CDR3 reads CASSPLDRGLPTYEQYF. The CDR3 DNA reads TGTGCCAGTAGTCCTTTGGACAGGGGGCTTCCCACCTACGAGCAGTACTTC. V is TRBV19 and J is TRBJ2-7; 11 bases fit TRBD1. V shed 5 bases, J shed 2 bases, and the junction held 11 bases outside the gene matches. In germline, CDR1 is LNHDA, CDR2 SQIVND (reference sequence). The CDR3 is 17 amino acids.

The chain has TRBV27 and TRBJ1-5; 12 nucleotides agree with TRBD1. Germline-derived CDR1 and CDR2 are MNHEY and SMNVEV (reference sequence). The CDR3 sequence is 22 residues long. The trim removed 2 bases at V and 1 base at J, leaving 18 bases unmatched. Here the CDR3 reads CASSLPKSSGTGGLWSNQPQHF. CDR3 in DNA: TGTGCCAGCAGTTTACCGAAAAGTTCCGGGACAGGGGGCTTATGGAGCAATCAGCCCCAGCATTTT.

V gene TRBV14 combines with J gene TRBJ2-5; weak D call: TRBD1 (6 bases). Trimming stripped 4 bases from V and 5 bases from J, with 23 bases between. There are 17 residues in the CDR3. In germline, CDR1 is SGHDN, CDR2 FVKESK. The CDR3 nucleotides are TGTGCCAGCAGCCCGAGTCGTTACAGGGAAAGTCGGGAGACCCAGTACTTC. This codes for CASSPSRYRESRETQYF. The full variable domain, completed using reference TRBV14 and TRBJ2-5, is EAGVTQFPSHSVIEKGQTVTLRCDPISGHDNLYWYRRVMGKEIKFLLHFVKESKQDESGMPNNRFLAERTGGTYSTLKVQPAELEDSGVYFCASSPSRYRESRETQYFGPGTRLLVL.

J is TRBJ1-6 and V is TRBV15; the match to TRBD1 covers 7 bases. Looked up from germline, CDR1 is LNHNV and CDR2 is YYDKDF (reference sequence). The CDR3 runs 18 residues. With 1 base clipped from V and 4 bases from J, the junction kept 10 bases outside the gene matches. The CDR3: CATSRGGEGARYNSPLHF. The DNA of the CDR3 is TGTGCCACCAGCAGAGGGGGAGAGGGGGCCCGTTATAATTCACCCCTCCACTTT. Using reference TRBV15 and TRBJ1-6 for the parts outside the CDR3, the full variable domain is DAMVIQNPRYQVTQFGKPVTLSCSQTLNHNVMYWYQQKSSQAPKLLFHYYDKDFNNEADTPDNFQSRRPNTSFCFLDIRSPGLGDTAMYLCATSRGGEGARYNSPLHFGNGTRLTVT.

This rearrangement joins TRBV5-5 to TRBJ2-4; 11 bases agree with TRBD2. Germline values: CDR1 SGHKS, CDR2 YYEKEE (reference sequence). This CDR3 is 16 amino acids long. The V segment lost 2 bases and the J segment 8 bases; nucleotides outside the gene matches: 9. CDR3 loop: CASSFLSGGGDDIQYF. Here the CDR3 DNA reads TGTGCCAGCAGCTTTCTTAGCGGGGGGGGCGACGACATTCAGTACTTC.

This clone was counted a few times. CDR3 protein: CASSAGGGYTGELFF. CDR3 nucleotides: TGCGCCAGCAGTGCTGGGGGGGGCTACACCGGGGAGCTGTTTTTT. The V call is TRBV10-2, the J call TRBJ2-2, with a weak D call TRBD2 (7 bases). This CDR3 contains 15 residues. Germline assignment: CDR1 WSHSY and CDR2 SAAADI. Between the trimmed V and J ends, which lost 4 bases and 3 bases, there was a span of 12 bases.

This clone was seen once. The chain couples TRBV27 to TRBJ1-1; 9 positions match TRBD1. This CDR3 has 16 amino acids. The germline CDR1 and CDR2 sequences are MNHEY and SMNVEV (reference sequence). V was clipped by 9 bases and J by 1 base; unmatched bases: 12. This chain's CDR3 is CASRRDREKPNTEAFF. The CDR3 DNA follows: TGTGCCAGTCGCCGGGACAGGGAAAAACCGAACACTGAAGCTTTCTTT.

This chain joins TRBV28 and TRBJ2-3; a possible D gene is TRBD2 (5 bases). Per the germline V gene, CDR1 is MDHEN and CDR2 is SYDVKM. V gave up 5 bases and J gave up 1 base, with 10 bases separating them. There are 14 residues in the CDR3. CDR3 protein: CASSKERGTDTQYF. CDR3 coding DNA: TGTGCCAGCAGTAAGGAGAGGGGCACAGATACGCAGTATTTT.

This chain joins TRBV28 and TRBJ2-4; a possible D gene is TRBD1 (6 bases). CDR1 and CDR2 from the germline V gene are MDHEN and SYDVKM. Trimming removed 2 bases from V and 0 bases from J, with 11 bases in between. The CDR3 consists of 16 residues. The chain's CDR3 is CASSLNRVQAKNIQYF. DNA of the CDR3: TGTGCCAGCAGTTTAAACAGGGTCCAAGCCAAAAACATTCAGTACTTC.

The J gene is TRBJ2-3, the V gene TRBV19, with D tentatively TRBD2 (6 bases). Germline loops: CDR1 LNHDA, CDR2 SQIVND (reference sequence). Deletions cut 3 bases from V and 1 base from J, with 8 bases between. This CDR3 spans 14 amino acids. DNA for the CDR3: TGTGCCAGTAGTATCTCGGGGGGCACAGATACGCAGTATTTT. Protein product: CASSISGGTDTQYF.

The count of this clone is one. This chain connects TRBV4-3 to TRBJ1-2; D unresolved. Looked up from germline, CDR1 is LGHNA and CDR2 is YSLEER. V was pared by 4 bases and J by 4 bases, with 13 bases between. The CDR3 contains 14 residues. The CDR3 spells CASSPGVSGYGYTF. The CDR3 nucleotides read TGCGCCAGCAGCCCCGGGGTGAGTGGCTATGGCTACACCTTC.

The V call is TRBV4-1, the J call TRBJ2-2; D remains unclear. The ends were cut back, 4 bases at V and 6 bases at J, with 9 bases in the middle. Germline-derived CDR1 and CDR2 are MGHRA and YSYEKL. There are 13 residues in the CDR3. CDR3 loop: CASSPTSAGELFF. The CDR3 DNA reads TGCGCCAGCAGCCCTACTTCCGCCGGGGAGCTGTTTTTT.

The rearrangement uses TRBV28 and TRBJ2-7, with 9 bases fitting TRBD2. The germline V gene encodes CDR1 MDHEN and CDR2 SYDVKM. The CDR3 contains 15 residues. The ends lost 5 bases at V and 0 bases at J; junction bases unmatched: 5. In DNA form, the CDR3 reads TGTGCCAGCAGTCCCAGCGGGGGGCGCTCCTACGAGCAGTACTTC. Its translation: CASSPSGGRSYEQYF.